The rows below give T cell receptor beta chains drawn from one sample of a study of blood T cell repertoires in COVID-19. Profiled with immunoSEQ multiplex PCR; TCRdb holds only in-frame clones, not every one. The table includes over 80,000 clones, about 87% detected once. Material: peripheral blood. Receptor source: a human donor in a cohort sampled during active COVID-19. Both conserved end residues are part of each CDR3. The D gene is left open where the match is weak. Clone size is not always given. Where it is, it says once, few, many or a class for expanded clones.

TRBJ2-2	.	TRBD1	TRBV6-6	CASSPYRGESGELFF	TGTGCCAGCAGCCCCTACAGGGGTGAGTCCGGGGAGCTGTTTTTT
TRBJ1-5	.	.	TRBV11-2	CASSLGPYSNQPQHF	TGTGCCAGCAGCTTAGGGCCTTATAGCAATCAGCCCCAGCATTTT
TRBJ2-3	.	TRBD2	TRBV18	CASSRWGGGTDTQYF	TGTGCCAGCTCACGTTGGGGAGGGGGCACAGATACGCAGTATTTT
TRBJ1-6	.	TRBD1	TRBV9	CASSQTPRGGQDNSPLHF	TGTGCCAGCAGCCAAACCCCCAGGGGGGGACAGGATAATTCACCCCTCCACTTT
TRBJ2-7	.	.	TRBV6-5	CASWTGYYEQYF	TGTGCCAGCTGGACTGGATACTACGAGCAGTACTTC
TRBJ2-3	.	.	TRBV7-9	CASLSPRGGSSTDTQYF	TGTGCCAGCCTTTCACCCAGGGGAGGGTCTAGCACAGATACGCAGTATTTT
TRBJ1-2	.	TRBD1	TRBV6-4	CASSDSTGFGYTF	TGTGCCAGCAGTGACTCGACAGGGTTTGGCTACACCTTC
TRBJ2-1	.	TRBD2	TRBV5-6	CASSQITGTSYHEQFF	TGTGCCAGCAGCCAAATTACCGGGACTAGCTATCATGAGCAGTTCTTC
TRBJ2-5	.	TRBD1	TRBV29-1	CSVHLGTGGETQYF	TGCAGCGTCCACCTCGGGACAGGGGGTGAGACCCAGTACTTC
TRBJ2-5	.	TRBD2	TRBV7-2	CASSLSLAGVGETQYF	TGTGCCAGCAGCTTATCACTAGCGGGAGTAGGAGAGACCCAGTACTTC
TRBJ1-6	.	TRBD1	TRBV6-2/TRBV6-3	CASNPNSGTGGSPLHF	TGTGCCAGCAACCCCAATTCCGGGACAGGGGGTTCACCCCTCCACTTT
TRBJ2-7	.	.	TRBV4-2	CASSQDWGSYEQYF	TGTGCCAGCAGCCAAGATTGGGGCAGCTACGAGCAGTACTTC
TRBJ2-1	.	.	TRBV5-1	CASSLPHSNNEQFF	TGCGCCAGCAGCTTGCCCCACAGCAACAATGAGCAGTTCTTC
TRBJ2-5	.	.	TRBV11-3	CASSLEGTPQETQYF	TGTGCCAGCAGCTTAGAAGGGACACCTCAAGAGACCCAGTACTTC
TRBJ2-7	.	TRBD1	TRBV2	CASSGDRGTSTVEQYF	TGTGCCAGCAGCGGGGACAGGGGAACCTCAACGGTCGAGCAGTACTTC
TRBJ2-1	few	TRBD2	TRBV29-1	CSVVGSGGLNEQFF	TGCAGCGTTGTGGGGTCGGGAGGGCTCAATGAGCAGTTCTTC
TRBJ2-5	once	.	TRBV3-1/TRBV3-2	CASSQNRLLETQYF	TGTGCCAGCAGCCAAAATCGGTTGCTAGAGACCCAGTACTTC
TRBJ2-7	.	TRBD1	TRBV5-4	CASSVPGTTGGEQYF	TGTGCCAGCAGCGTCCCCGGGACCACAGGGGGGGAGCAGTACTTC
TRBJ2-7	once	TRBD1	TRBV5-1	CASSPDRGSEQYF	TGCGCCAGCAGCCCCGACAGGGGAAGCGAGCAGTACTTC
TRBJ2-7	.	.	TRBV5-1	CASSPSRDSSYEQYF	TGCGCCAGCAGCCCCTCGCGGGACAGCTCCTACGAGCAGTACTTC
TRBJ2-1	.	TRBD1	TRBV5-6	CASSLRQGLTEQFF	TGTGCCAGCAGCCTAAGACAGGGGTTAACTGAGCAGTTCTTC
TRBJ2-7	.	.	TRBV7-2	CASSLATGPSYEQYF	TGTGCCAGCAGCTTAGCGACAGGTCCCTCCTACGAGCAGTACTTC
TRBJ1-2	.	.	TRBV21-1	CASPVSGTNYGYTF	TGTGCCAGCCCGGTGTCGGGAACTAACTATGGCTACACCTTC
TRBJ2-7	.	.	TRBV5-8	CASSFGLENYEQYF	TGTGCCAGCAGCTTCGGCCTAGAAAACTACGAGCAGTACTTC
TRBJ2-7	few	.	TRBV28	CASSPVGREQYF	TGTGCCAGCAGCCCCGTGGGGCGGGAGCAGTACTTC
TRBJ2-3	.	.	TRBV11-2	CASSLVGGPTSTDTQYF	TGTGCCAGCAGCTTAGTCGGGGGACCTACTAGCACAGATACGCAGTATTTT
TRBJ2-2	.	TRBD1	TRBV29-1	CSGTATGFTGELFF	TGCAGCGGAACTGCGACAGGGTTCACCGGGGAGCTGTTTTTT
TRBJ1-6	.	.	TRBV6-6	CASSPHRDNSPLHF	TGTGCCAGCAGCCCGCACAGGGACAATTCACCCCTCCACTTT
TRBJ2-1	.	.	TRBV28	CASSSIMAGYGAEQFF	TGTGCCAGCAGTTCAATCATGGCGGGATACGGGGCTGAGCAGTTCTTC
TRBJ2-2	.	.	TRBV6-6	CASSHQGWVELFF	TGTGCCAGCAGTCACCAGGGGTGGGTGGAGCTGTTTTTT
TRBJ1-2	.	.	TRBV2	CASSEFVGRVGYGYTF	TGTGCCAGCAGTGAATTTGTCGGCAGGGTAGGCTATGGCTACACCTTC
TRBJ2-1	.	TRBD2	TRBV7-3	CASSRLLSGSSLQDNEQFF	TGTGCCAGCAGCCGCCTGCTAAGCGGGAGTTCCCTCCAGGACAATGAGCAGTTCTTC
TRBJ2-7	.	TRBD2	TRBV4-3	CASSLIVAGEQYF	TGCGCCAGCAGCCTAATCGTAGCGGGAGAGCAGTACTTC
TRBJ2-1	.	.	TRBV29-1	CSVERPGTENEQFF	TGCAGCGTTGAAAGGCCCGGGACTGAGAATGAGCAGTTCTTC
TRBJ2-3	.	.	TRBV2	CASSDGGEGTDTQYF	TGTGCCAGCAGTGACGGCGGGGAGGGCACAGATACGCAGTATTTT
TRBJ1-5	.	.	TRBV7-2	CASSLGGTGIREPQHF	TGTGCCAGCAGCTTAGGCGGGACGGGGATTAGAGAGCCCCAGCATTTT
TRBJ2-2	.	.	TRBV5-1	CASARAGELFF	TGCGCCAGCGCTCGGGCCGGGGAGCTGTTTTTT
TRBJ1-2	once	.	TRBV9	CASSLRGFTHTPNYGYTF	TGTGCCAGCAGCCTAAGAGGCTTTACGCACACGCCGAACTATGGCTACACCTTC
TRBJ2-1	once	.	TRBV2	CASSEEGVSNEQFF	TGTGCCAGCAGTGAAGAGGGGGTTAGCAATGAGCAGTTCTTC
TRBJ1-4	.	.	TRBV24-1	CATSDLSGGEGFEEKLFF	TGTGCCACCAGTGATTTGAGTGGGGGGGAAGGCTTTGAGGAAAAACTGTTTTTT
TRBJ1-5	few	.	TRBV6-2/TRBV6-3	CASSSFNQPQHF	TGTGCCAGCAGTTCCTTCAATCAGCCCCAGCATTTT
TRBJ2-3	once	TRBD2	TRBV7-6	CASSWAGTSGTDTQYF	TGTGCCAGCAGCTGGGCCGGGACTAGCGGCACAGATACGCAGTATTTT
TRBJ2-3	.	TRBD1	TRBV12-5	CASALLSYRGRDAVRTSTDTQYF	TGTGCTAGTGCCTTACTCTCTTACAGGGGGCGCGATGCCGTCCGGACTAGCACAGATACGCAGTATTTT
TRBJ2-2	.	TRBD1	TRBV24-1	CATSDPGTGEAGELFF	TGTGCCACCAGTGACCCCGGGACAGGGGAGGCCGGGGAGCTGTTTTTT
TRBJ2-5	.	TRBD2	TRBV28	CAGSRGGSGVETQYF	TGTGCCGGATCCCGGGGTGGTAGCGGGGTGGAGACCCAGTACTTC